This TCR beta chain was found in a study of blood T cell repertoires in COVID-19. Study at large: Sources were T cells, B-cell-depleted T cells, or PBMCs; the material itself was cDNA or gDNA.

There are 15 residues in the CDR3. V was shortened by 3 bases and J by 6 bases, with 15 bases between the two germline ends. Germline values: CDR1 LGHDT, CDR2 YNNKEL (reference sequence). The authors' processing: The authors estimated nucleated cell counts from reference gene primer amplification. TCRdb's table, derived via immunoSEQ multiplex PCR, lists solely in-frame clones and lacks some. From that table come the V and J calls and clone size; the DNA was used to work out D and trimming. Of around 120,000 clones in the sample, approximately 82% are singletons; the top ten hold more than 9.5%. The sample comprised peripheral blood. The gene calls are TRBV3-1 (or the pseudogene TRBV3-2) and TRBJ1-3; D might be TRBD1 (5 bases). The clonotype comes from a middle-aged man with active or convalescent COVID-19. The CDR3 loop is CASSHPGNNENTIYF. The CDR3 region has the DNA TGTGCCAGCAGCCACCCAGGGAATAATGAAAACACCATATATTTT.